The T cell receptor beta chain described here comes from a study of cytomegalovirus exposure and HLA in healthy donors. General observations from the study: Later, an analysis showed that TCR beta chains associated with HLA were more clonally expanded than others that were equally common. In a later analysis, a genetic analysis reported fewer productive-TCR N-insertions in an Asian-associated ancestry cluster than the cohort average. It was only CMV serostatus that was available as immune exposure information.

Losses at the gene ends were 2 bases for V and 5 bases for J; bases not matched to a gene: 4. Germline CDR1 and CDR2: SNHLY and FYNNEI. CDR3 length equals 14 residues. As for this clone: Antigen: not known.

The PCR had 60 Vbeta and 13 Jbeta primers. Measured with immunoSEQ multiplex PCR; TCRdb has only the in-frame clones, and not every one. The sample includes approximately 150,000 clones, around 65% of them seen just once. V and J are TRBV2 and TRBJ2-7, with 9 bases aligning to TRBD1. The specimen was PBMCs. This TCR was recovered from a woman aged 40-49 years in good health and CMV-seropositive. The CDR3 DNA sequence: TGTGCCAGCAGTGAACACAGGGGGCGCGACGAGCAGTACTTC. This codes for CASSEHRGRDEQYF.